The 2 T cell receptor beta chains given below trace back to one sample, sequenced in a study of tumor-infiltrating lymphocytes in primary liver carcinoma. Unsorted whole blood served as the source of blood RNA, and germline DNA was extracted as well. Total RNA amounting to 500 ng was the source from which TCR beta cDNA was made with a constant-region primer. ARM-PCR, slightly modified, supplied the TCR beta libraries through three nested multiplex PCR rounds. A C-beta reverse primer was combined with TRBV1-TRBV30 forward primers in the first two PCR rounds, and each round had roughly 9 cycles. TCRdb reanalysed the multiplex PCR reads using MiXCR and keeps one entry per CDR3 protein. The table lists nearly 200,000 distinct CDR3 sequences, around 60% of them singletons, with approximately 7% in the top ten. Sequencing used peripheral blood. The origin of the receptors is an older woman with primary liver carcinoma and hepatitis B virus infection.

Of note for this clonotype: This may come from a read error, since a much larger clone is one base off. The V call is TRBV4-1, the J call TRBJ1-5; perhaps TRBD1 as D (5 bases). CDR1 is MGHRA, CDR2 YSYEKL, per germline. This CDR3 comprises 15 residues. The CDR3 loop is CASSPGRISNQPQRF. Written as DNA, the CDR3 is TGCGCCAGCAGCCCGGGACGGATTAGCAATCAGCCCCAGCGTTTT.

A word on this clonotype: A much larger clone sits a single nucleotide away, making a read error possible. V gene TRBV6-5 combines with J gene TRBJ2-1, with TRBD2 matching 11 bases. The CDR3 has 16 residues. V dropped 7 bases and J dropped 2; count of bases not matched to a gene: 7. Germline CDR1 MNHEY, CDR2 SVGAGI. The CDR3 spells CASTTLGLAAYNEQFF. In DNA, the CDR3 is TGTGCCAGCACTACCTTGGGACTAGCGGCCTACAATGAGCAGTTCTTC.